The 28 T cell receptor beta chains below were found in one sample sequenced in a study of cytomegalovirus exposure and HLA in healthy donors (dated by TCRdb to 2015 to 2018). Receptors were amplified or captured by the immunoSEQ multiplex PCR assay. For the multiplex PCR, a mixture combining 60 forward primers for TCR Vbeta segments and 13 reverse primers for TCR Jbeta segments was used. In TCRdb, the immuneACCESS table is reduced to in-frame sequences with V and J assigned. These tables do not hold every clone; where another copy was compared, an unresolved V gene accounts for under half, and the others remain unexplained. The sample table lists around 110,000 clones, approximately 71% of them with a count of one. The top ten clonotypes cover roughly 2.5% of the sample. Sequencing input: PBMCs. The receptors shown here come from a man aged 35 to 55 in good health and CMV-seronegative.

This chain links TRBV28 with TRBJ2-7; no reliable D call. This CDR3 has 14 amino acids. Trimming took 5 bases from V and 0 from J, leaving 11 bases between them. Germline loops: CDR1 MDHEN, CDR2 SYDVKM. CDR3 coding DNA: TGTGCCAGCAGTACCCCACCAGGCTCCTACGAGCAGTACTTC. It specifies CASSTPPGSYEQYF. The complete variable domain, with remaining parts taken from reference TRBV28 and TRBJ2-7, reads DVKVTQSSRYLVKRTGEKVFLECVQDMDHENMFWYRQDPGLGLRLIYFSYDVKMKEKGDIPEGYSVSREKKERFSLILESASTNQTSMYLCASSTPPGSYEQYFGPGTRLTVT.

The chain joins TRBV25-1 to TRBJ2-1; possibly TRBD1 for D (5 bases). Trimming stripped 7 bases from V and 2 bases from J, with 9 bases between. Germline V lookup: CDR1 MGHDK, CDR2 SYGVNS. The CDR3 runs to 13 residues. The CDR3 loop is CASKGLPYNEQFF. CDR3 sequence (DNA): TGTGCCAGCAAGGGGCTACCCTACAATGAGCAGTTCTTC. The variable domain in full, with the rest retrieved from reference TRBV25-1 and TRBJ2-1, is EADIYQTPRYLVIGTGKKITLECSQTMGHDKMYWYQQDPGMELHLIHYSYGVNSTEKGDLSSESTVSRIRTEHFPLTLESARPSHTSQYLCASKGLPYNEQFFGPGTRLTVL.

The CDR3, as DNA: TGTGCCAGTAGCGTCAGGGGAAGGGCCGGGGAGCTGTTTTTT. Residues: CASSVRGRAGELFF. V gene TRBV19 combines with J gene TRBJ2-2; D is perhaps TRBD1 (6 bases). This CDR3 has 14 amino acids. Trimming shortened V by 6 bases and J by 6 bases, and 14 bases separated the two germline ends. Germline V gene lookup returns CDR1 LNHDA and CDR2 SQIVND (reference sequence).

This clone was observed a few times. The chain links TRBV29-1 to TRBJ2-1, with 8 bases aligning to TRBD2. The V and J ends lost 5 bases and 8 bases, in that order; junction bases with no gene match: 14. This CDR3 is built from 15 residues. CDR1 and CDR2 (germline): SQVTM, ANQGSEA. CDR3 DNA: TGCAGCGTTCTAAAACTAGCGGACATCTCTTATGAGCAGTTCTTC. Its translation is CSVLKLADISYEQFF.

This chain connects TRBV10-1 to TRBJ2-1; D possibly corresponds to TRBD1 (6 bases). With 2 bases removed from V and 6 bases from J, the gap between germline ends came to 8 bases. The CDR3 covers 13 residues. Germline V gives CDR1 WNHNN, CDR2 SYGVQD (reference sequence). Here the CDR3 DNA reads TGCGCCAGCAGTGAGGGGGGCCTCAATGAGCAGTTCTTC. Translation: CASSEGGLNEQFF.

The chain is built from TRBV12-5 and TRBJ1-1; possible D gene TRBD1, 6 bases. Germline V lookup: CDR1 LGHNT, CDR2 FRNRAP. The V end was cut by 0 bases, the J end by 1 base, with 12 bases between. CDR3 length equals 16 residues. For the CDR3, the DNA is TGTGCTAGTGGTTTGGTAATAGTCAGGGGGAACACTGAAGCTTTCTTT. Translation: CASGLVIVRGNTEAFF.

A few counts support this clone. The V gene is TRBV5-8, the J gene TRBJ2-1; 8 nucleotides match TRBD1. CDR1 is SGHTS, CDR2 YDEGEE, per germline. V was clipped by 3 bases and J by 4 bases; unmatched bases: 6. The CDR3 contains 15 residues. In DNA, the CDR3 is TGTGCCAGCAGCTCCCCCGGGACAGGATACAATGAGCAGTTCTTC. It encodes CASSSPGTGYNEQFF.

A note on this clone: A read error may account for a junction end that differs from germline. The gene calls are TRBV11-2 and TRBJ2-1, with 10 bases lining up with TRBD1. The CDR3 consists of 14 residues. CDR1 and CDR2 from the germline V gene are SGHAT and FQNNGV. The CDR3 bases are TGCGCCAGCAGCCAGGGACAGGGGTGGAATGAGCAGTTCTTC. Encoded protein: CASSQGQGWNEQFF.

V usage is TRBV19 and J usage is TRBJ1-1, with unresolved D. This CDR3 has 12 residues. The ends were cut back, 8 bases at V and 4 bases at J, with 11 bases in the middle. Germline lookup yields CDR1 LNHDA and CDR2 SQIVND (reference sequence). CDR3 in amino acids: CASREGFTEAFF. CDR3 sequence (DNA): TGTGCCAGTCGAGAGGGTTTCACTGAAGCTTTCTTT.

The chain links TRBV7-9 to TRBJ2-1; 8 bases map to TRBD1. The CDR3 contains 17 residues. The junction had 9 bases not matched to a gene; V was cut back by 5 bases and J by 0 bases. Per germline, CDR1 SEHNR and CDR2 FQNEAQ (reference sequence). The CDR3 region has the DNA TGTGCCAGCAGCCCCCAACTGGACAGGGACTCCTACAATGAGCAGTTCTTC. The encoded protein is CASSPQLDRDSYNEQFF.

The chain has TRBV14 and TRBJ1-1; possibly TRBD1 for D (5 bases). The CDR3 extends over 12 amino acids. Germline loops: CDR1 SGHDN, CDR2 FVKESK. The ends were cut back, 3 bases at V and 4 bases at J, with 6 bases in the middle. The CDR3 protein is CASSQGLTEAFF. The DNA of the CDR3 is TGTGCCAGCAGCCAGGGGCTCACTGAAGCTTTCTTT.

For the CDR3, the DNA is TGTGCCAGCAGCTTTGCGCGGGGGTACTACAATGAGCAGTTCTTC. It encodes CASSFARGYYNEQFF. This sequence joins TRBV11-2 and TRBJ2-1, with 7 bases matching TRBD2. Trimming at V came to 3 bases and at J to 3 bases, leaving 5 bases not matched to a gene. The V gene's germline CDR1 is SGHAT and CDR2 FQNNGV. The CDR3 sequence is 15 residues long.

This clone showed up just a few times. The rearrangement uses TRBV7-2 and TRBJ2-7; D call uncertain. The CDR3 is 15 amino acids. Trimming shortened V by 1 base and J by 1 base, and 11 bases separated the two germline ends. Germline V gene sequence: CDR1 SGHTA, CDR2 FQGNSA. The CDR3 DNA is TGTGCCAGCAGCTTAGACTCCGGGTTATCCTACGAGCAGTACTTC. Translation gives CASSLDSGLSYEQYF.

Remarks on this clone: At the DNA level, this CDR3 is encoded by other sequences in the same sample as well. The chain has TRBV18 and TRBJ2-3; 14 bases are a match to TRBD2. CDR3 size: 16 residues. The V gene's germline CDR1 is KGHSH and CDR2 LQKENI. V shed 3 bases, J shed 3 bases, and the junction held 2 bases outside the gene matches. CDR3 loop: CASSPGTSGGTDTQYF. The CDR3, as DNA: TGTGCCAGCTCACCCGGGACTAGCGGGGGTACAGATACGCAGTATTTT.

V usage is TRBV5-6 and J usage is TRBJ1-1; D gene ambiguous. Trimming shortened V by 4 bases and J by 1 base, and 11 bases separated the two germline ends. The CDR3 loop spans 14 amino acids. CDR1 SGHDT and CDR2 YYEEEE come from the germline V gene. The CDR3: CASSPERENTEAFF. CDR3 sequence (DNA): TGTGCCAGCAGCCCGGAGCGGGAGAACACTGAAGCTTTCTTT.

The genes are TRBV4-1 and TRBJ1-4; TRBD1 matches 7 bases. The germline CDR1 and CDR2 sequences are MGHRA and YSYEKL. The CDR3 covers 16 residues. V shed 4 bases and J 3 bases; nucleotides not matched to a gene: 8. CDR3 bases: TGCGCCAGCAGCCCAGAGGGGGCCAGGGCTAATGAAAAACTGTTTTTT. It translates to CASSPEGARANEKLFF.

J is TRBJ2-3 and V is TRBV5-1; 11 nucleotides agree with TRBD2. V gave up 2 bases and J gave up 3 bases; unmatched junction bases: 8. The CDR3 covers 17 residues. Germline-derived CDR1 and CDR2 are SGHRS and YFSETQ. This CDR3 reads CASSLEEGLAETDTQYF. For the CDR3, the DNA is TGCGCCAGCAGCTTAGAAGAGGGACTAGCGGAAACAGATACGCAGTATTTT.

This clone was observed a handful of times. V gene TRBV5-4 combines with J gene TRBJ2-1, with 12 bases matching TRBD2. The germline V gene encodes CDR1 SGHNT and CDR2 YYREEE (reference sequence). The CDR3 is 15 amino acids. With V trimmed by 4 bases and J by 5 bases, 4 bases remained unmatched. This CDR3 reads CASSKGLAGNNEQFF. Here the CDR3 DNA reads TGTGCCAGCAGCAAAGGACTAGCGGGGAACAATGAGCAGTTCTTC.

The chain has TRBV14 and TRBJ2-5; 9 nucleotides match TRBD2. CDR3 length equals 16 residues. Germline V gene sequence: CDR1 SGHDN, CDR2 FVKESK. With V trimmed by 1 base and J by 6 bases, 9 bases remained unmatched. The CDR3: CASSQGRAGGPKTQYF. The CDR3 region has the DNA TGTGCCAGCAGCCAAGGACGGGCGGGGGGGCCCAAGACCCAGTACTTC. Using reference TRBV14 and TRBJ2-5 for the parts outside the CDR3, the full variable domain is EAGVTQFPSHSVIEKGQTVTLRCDPISGHDNLYWYRRVMGKEIKFLLHFVKESKQDESGMPNNRFLAERTGGTYSTLKVQPAELEDSGVYFCASSQGRAGGPKTQYFGPGTRLLVL.

The DNA for the CDR3 is TGTGCCAGCAGCCGGACTGCCTTCGGTGGCTACACCTTC. Its translation: CASSRTAFGGYTF. The rearrangement joins TRBV11-1 to TRBJ1-2; unclear D gene. The CDR3 contains 13 residues. CDR1 is SGHAT and CDR2 is FQDESV in the germline V gene (reference sequence). The V gene lost 5 bases and the J gene lost 7 bases, with 14 bases spanning the gap.

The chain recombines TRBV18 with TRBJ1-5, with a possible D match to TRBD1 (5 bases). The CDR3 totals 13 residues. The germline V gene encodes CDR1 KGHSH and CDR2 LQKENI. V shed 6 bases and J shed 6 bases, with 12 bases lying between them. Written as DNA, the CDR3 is TGTGCCAGCTCGCCGGGACTTAGTCAGCCCCAGCATTTT. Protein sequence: CASSPGLSQPQHF.

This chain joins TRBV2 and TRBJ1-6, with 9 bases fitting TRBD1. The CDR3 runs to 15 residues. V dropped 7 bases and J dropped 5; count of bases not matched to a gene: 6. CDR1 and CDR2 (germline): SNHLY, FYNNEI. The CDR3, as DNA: TGTGCCAGCACTACCGGGACAGGGCATAATTCACCCCTCCACTTT. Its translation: CASTTGTGHNSPLHF.

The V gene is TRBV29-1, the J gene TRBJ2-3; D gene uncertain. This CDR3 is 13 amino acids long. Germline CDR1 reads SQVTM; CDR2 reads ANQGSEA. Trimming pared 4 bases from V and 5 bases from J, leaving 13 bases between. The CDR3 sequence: CSVVTTVGDTQYF. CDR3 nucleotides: TGCAGCGTTGTGACAACGGTGGGAGATACGCAGTATTTT.

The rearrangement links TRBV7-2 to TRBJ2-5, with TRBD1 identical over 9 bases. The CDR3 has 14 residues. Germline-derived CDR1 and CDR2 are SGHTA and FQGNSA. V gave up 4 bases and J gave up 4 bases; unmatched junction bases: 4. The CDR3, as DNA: TGTGCCAGCAGCTCAACAGGGGGCGCAGAGACCCAGTACTTC. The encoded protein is CASSSTGGAETQYF.

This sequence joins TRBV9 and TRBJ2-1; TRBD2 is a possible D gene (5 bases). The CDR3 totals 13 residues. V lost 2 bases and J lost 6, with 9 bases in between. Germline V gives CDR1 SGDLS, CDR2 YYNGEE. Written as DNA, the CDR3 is TGTGCCAGCAGCGTCGGGGTCGGCAATGAGCAGTTCTTC. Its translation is CASSVGVGNEQFF.

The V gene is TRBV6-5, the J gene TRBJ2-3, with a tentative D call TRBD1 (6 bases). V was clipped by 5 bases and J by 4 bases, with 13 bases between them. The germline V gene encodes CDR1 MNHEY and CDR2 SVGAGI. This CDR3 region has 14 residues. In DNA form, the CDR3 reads TGTGCCAGCAGTACCGGGACAAGCGCAGATACGCAGTATTTT. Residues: CASSTGTSADTQYF.

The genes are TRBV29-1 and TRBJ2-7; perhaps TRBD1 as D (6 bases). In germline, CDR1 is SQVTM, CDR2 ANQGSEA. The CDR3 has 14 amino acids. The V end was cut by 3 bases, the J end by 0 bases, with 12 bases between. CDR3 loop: CSVDITGNSYEQYF. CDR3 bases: TGCAGCGTTGACATCACAGGGAACTCCTACGAGCAGTACTTC.

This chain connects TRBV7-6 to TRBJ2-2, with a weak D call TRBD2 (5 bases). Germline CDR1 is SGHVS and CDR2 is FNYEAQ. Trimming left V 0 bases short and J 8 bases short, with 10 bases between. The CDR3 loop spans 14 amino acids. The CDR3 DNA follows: TGTGCCAGCAGCTTAGCGCGGGCAGGAGGGGAGCTGTTTTTT. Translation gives CASSLARAGGELFF. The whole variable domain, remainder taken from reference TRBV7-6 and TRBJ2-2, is GAGVSQSPRYKVTKRGQDVALRCDPISGHVSLYWYRQALGQGPEFLTYFNYEAQQDKSGLPNDRFSAERPEGSISTLTIQRTEQRDSAMYRCASSLARAGGELFFGEGSRLTVL.